Here is one TCR beta chain with its context. This sample is part of a study of sequential checkpoint blockade in melanoma. Study-wide background: Arm A got nivolumab then ipilimumab; arm B the reverse, 1:1. Each arm's sequence ended with maintenance nivolumab.

The assay was immunoSEQ multiplex PCR, and TCRdb's table has in-frame clones only and misses some. The repertoire holds more than 9,000 clones, with 60% to 80% as singletons. The treatment is: randomized to nivolumab then ipilimumab (arm A) or the reverse (arm B). PBMC sorting kept live CD3+CD8+ cells without CD19 or CD56. The receptor was isolated from a human donor with melanoma. Source: CD8+ T cells sorted from blood (inferred from file names), taken from a patient given nivolumab and ipilimumab in sequence.

The CDR3 bases are TGTGCCAGCAGCTTAGTCCCTACTAGCATTATCGGGGAGCTGTTTTTT. It is translated as CASSLVPTSIIGELFF. The chain links TRBV5-4 to TRBJ2-2; possible D gene TRBD2, 6 bases. Germline V gene lookup returns CDR1 SGHNT and CDR2 YYREEE (reference sequence). This CDR3 spans 16 amino acids. With 2 bases removed from V and 7 bases from J, the gap between germline ends came to 18 bases.